This entry lists 14 T cell receptor beta chains sequenced from one sample in a study of CD8+ T cells in alopecia areata. The study sorted pooled cutaneous lymph node cells by CD4, CD8alpha, NKG2D, NKG2ACE and other markers. Extracted RNA was reverse transcribed into cDNA, the sequencing template. Measured with immunoSEQ multiplex PCR; TCRdb has only the in-frame clones, and not every one. The data list approximately 280,000 clones, none observed once; less than 1.5% falls to the top ten. The sequencing sample was made of CD4+ T cells sorted from a lymph node. These receptors were obtained from a C3H/HeJ mouse with alopecia areata. Mouse MHC haplotype: H2-k.

This clone showed up just a few times. Genes here carry mouse names. The sample contains more than one DNA sequence encoding this CDR3. The CDR3 spells CASRVNQDTQYF. CDR3 DNA (partial): TGTGCCAGCAGAGTAAACCAAGAC. The chain uses TRBV19 and TRBJ2-5; D is uncertain. The read terminates 4 residues before the CDR3 end, so the remaining end is supplied by the germline J gene. The CDR3 loop spans 12 amino acids. V gave up 5 bases and J gave up 0 bases, with 4 bases separating them. CDR1 is FNHDT, CDR2 SITEND, per germline (reference sequence).

This clone was seen more than once but under ten times. Each gene name is a mouse one. The sequenced CDR3 bases are TGTGCCAGCAGTAGACGGGGGGGGCTGGCCACCGGG. Amino acid sequence: CASSRRGGLATG. The complete CDR3 protein is CASSRRGGLATGQLYF. This chain uses TRBV19 with TRBJ2-2, with 8 bases fitting TRBD2. The read finishes 4 residues shy of the CDR3 end, and the germline J gene is used to complete it. V shed 3 bases, J shed 4 bases, and the junction held 8 bases outside the gene matches. CDR3 length: 16 amino acids. Germline lookup yields CDR1 FNHDT and CDR2 SITEND (reference sequence).

There are a few counts of this clone. Genes and germline are mouse. The read comes to an end 4 residues before the CDR3 does, leaving the germline J gene to fill in the end. The rearrangement joins TRBV13-1 to TRBJ1-1; the D is unclear. The germline V and J ends were trimmed by 2 bases and 0 bases, with 8 bases remaining between them. The CDR3 has 14 amino acids. Germline-derived CDR1 and CDR2 are NSHNY and SYGAGN. The CDR3 spells CASSETHTNTEVFF. The covered CDR3 bases are TGTGCCAGCAGTGAAACACATACAAACACA.

This clone was observed a few times. Gene names refer to mouse genes. The CDR3 is cut off 4 residues early in the read; its end comes from the germline J gene. This rearrangement joins TRBV13-1 to TRBJ2-1, with TRBD1 matching over 7 bases. Germline CDR1 and CDR2: NSHNY and SYGAGN. The J segment lost 6 bases and the V segment lost 3 bases, leaving 0 bases of the junction unmatched. CDR3 length equals 12 residues. Partial CDR3 DNA: TGTGCCAGCAGTGGGGACAGTGCT. Its protein product is CASSGDSA. The full CDR3 protein is CASSGDSAEQFF.

There are a few counts of this clone. Germline and genes here are mouse. The read comes to an end 4 residues before the CDR3 does, leaving the germline J gene to fill in the end. V gene TRBV13-3 combines with J gene TRBJ2-4; D is possibly TRBD1 (7 bases). The V gene's germline CDR1 is NNHDY and CDR2 SYVADS. The length of the CDR3 is 14 residues. Partial CDR3 DNA: TGTGCCAGCAGTGATGCAGAGGGGGCGAAC. This encodes CASSDAEGAN. The CDR3 in full is CASSDAEGANTLYF. Full variable domain (rest looked up from reference TRBV13-3 and TRBJ2-4): EAAVTQSPRSKVAVTGGKVTLSCHQTNNHDYMYWYRQDTGHGLRLIHYSYVADSTEKGDIPDGYKASRPSQENFSLILELASLSQTAVYFCASSDAEGANTLYFGAGTRLSVL.

As regards this clone: The gene names given are mouse names. The CDR3 is cut off 4 residues early in the read; its end comes from the germline J gene. The chain is built from TRBV19 and TRBJ2-7; D remains ambiguous. CDR3 length: 12 amino acids. From germline, CDR1 is FNHDT and CDR2 SITEND (reference sequence). The CDR3 here is CASSRGEYEQYF. Incomplete CDR3 DNA: TGTGCCAGCAGTAGGGGAGAATAT.

This clone was counted a few times. These gene names are mouse names. CDR3 DNA (partial): TGTGCCAGCAGTCGACAGGGTTACCAAGAC. It specifies CASSRQGYQD. The CDR3 in full is CASSRQGYQDTQYF. The chain links TRBV5 to TRBJ2-5, with 7 bases fitting TRBD1. Read sequence stops 4 residues before the CDR3 end, and the germline J gene provides the missing end. The CDR3 extends over 14 amino acids. The J segment lost 1 base and the V segment lost 6 bases, leaving 4 bases of the junction unmatched. CDR1 and CDR2 (germline): LGHNA, YNLKQL (reference sequence).

As concerns this clone: The germline and genes are mouse ones. From the germline J gene comes the end of the CDR3, since the read stops 4 residues before it. The rearrangement uses TRBV1 and TRBJ2-1; 11 bases match TRBD2. Germline V CDR1 and CDR2: NSQYPW, LRSPGD (reference sequence). The CDR3 contains 15 residues. Incomplete CDR3 DNA: TGCACCTGCAGTGCAAACCGGGACTGGGGGGCT. It encodes CTCSANRDWGA. The CDR3 as a whole reads CTCSANRDWGAEQFF. Full variable domain (missing parts from reference TRBV1 and TRBJ2-1): VTLLEQNPRWRLVPRGQAVNLRCILKNSQYPWMSWYQQDLQKQLQWLFTLRSPGDKEVKSLPGADYLATRVTDTELRLQVANMSQGRTLYCTCSANRDWGAEQFFGPGTRLTVL.

This clone was counted only a few times. Gene labels here are mouse ones. The read finishes 4 residues shy of the CDR3 end, and the germline J gene is used to complete it. The same CDR3 can be traced to other DNA sequences in this sample. The chain employs TRBV13-2 and TRBJ1-2; 8 bases are a match to TRBD1. Germline V gives CDR1 NNHNN, CDR2 SYGAGS (reference sequence). V gave up 1 base and J gave up 0 bases; unmatched junction bases: 5. There are 16 residues in the CDR3. The covered CDR3 bases are TGTGCCAGCGGTGATCCTCGACAGGGGACAAACTCC. Translation: CASGDPRQGTNS. The CDR3 as a whole reads CASGDPRQGTNSDYTF.

This clone was observed a handful of times. Gene names denote mouse genes. The read comes to an end 4 residues before the CDR3 does, leaving the germline J gene to fill in the end. V gene TRBV13-1 combines with J gene TRBJ2-5; TRBD1 matches 8 bases. The CDR3 covers 14 residues. Germline CDR1 is NSHNY and CDR2 is SYGAGN. The CDR3 reads CASRGQGTEDTQYF. The sequenced CDR3 bases are TGTGCCAGCAGAGGACAGGGAACGGAAGAC.

Notes on this clone: These gene names are mouse names. The read stops 4 residues short of the end of the CDR3; the missing end is completed from the germline J gene. This chain links TRBV19 with TRBJ2-7; D is possibly TRBD1 (6 bases). The length of the CDR3 is 13 residues. V was trimmed by 4 bases and J by 2 bases, leaving 10 bases between them. Germline loops: CDR1 FNHDT, CDR2 SITEND (reference sequence). CDR3 DNA, as far as it was read: TGTGCCAGCAGTTCCAAGGGGGCCTAT. The encoded protein is CASSSKGAY. The full CDR3 protein reads CASSSKGAYEQYF.

Note on this clone: Genes and germline are mouse. Read coverage stops 3 residues before the CDR3 terminus; the germline J gene supplies the remainder. The J gene is TRBJ1-6, the V gene TRBV31; possible D gene TRBD1, 6 bases. TRBJ1-6 is annotated as an ORF whose role is uncertain. The V end lost 3 bases, the J end lost 11 bases, and 11 bases lay between the germline ends. CDR1 and CDR2 from the germline V gene are GKSSPN and SITVG. The CDR3 length is 12 residues. Incomplete CDR3 DNA: TGTGCCTGGAGCCACAGGGTTCCGCCC. It translates to CAWSHRVPP. The whole CDR3 is CAWSHRVPPLYF.

As regards this clone: Genes here carry mouse names. The CDR3 end falls 4 residues outside the read, so it is completed with the germline J gene. The chain couples TRBV1 to TRBJ1-1; D is undetermined. Germline V CDR1 and CDR2: NSQYPW, LRSPGD (reference sequence). This CDR3 contains 13 residues. CDR3 region: CTCSADPAGEVFF. The DNA read from the CDR3 is TGCACCTGCAGTGCAGATCCGGCAGGA.

Only a few counts were recorded for this clone. Gene and germline names: mouse. The sequence runs out 4 residues before the end of the CDR3; the remainder is reconstructed from the germline J gene. The V and J genes are TRBV19 and TRBJ1-1; TRBD1 matches 7 bases. After removal of 5 bases from V and 4 bases from J, the junction contained 2 bases not matched to a gene. The CDR3 runs to 12 residues. Per germline, CDR1 FNHDT and CDR2 SITEND (reference sequence). CDR3 sequence: CASRAGGTEVFF. CDR3 bases read: TGTGCCAGCAGGGCAGGGGGCACA.